Each of the 25 T cell receptor beta chains below was sequenced from the same sample in a study of T-cell reconstitution after alpha-beta-depleted transplantation in children (dated by TCRdb to 2016 to 2018). Libraries came from PCR. Instrument on record: Illumina HiSeq 2500. Molecular barcoding was employed in the preparation of TCR libraries, with unique molecular identifiers being used to normalize TCRbeta repertoire quantification. TCRdb reprocessed the public reads (quality trimming at Q25 with fastp, clone calling with MiXCR) and kept in-frame beta chains. Duplicate CDR3 protein sequences are folded into a single record with the most common DNA and genes. The sample table contains 300,000 to 350,000 distinct CDR3 sequences; only one count was recorded for 16% of them. In total, the top ten clones hold around two fifths of the sample. This specimen's treatment or condition label, interpreted: allogeneic hematopoietic cell transplantation with graft depleted of TCRalphabeta T cells and CD19 B cells.

The source was PBMCs, mostly from graft donor cells, collected 360 days after TCRalphabeta/CD19-depleted stem cell transplant. The origin of the receptors is a male patient aged 2-9 years who had a stem cell transplant for acute lymphoblastic leukemia, so the T cells may come from the graft donor.

This clonotype was seen many times. This sequence joins TRBV6-5 and TRBJ1-1; D gene uncertain. Germline V gene data show CDR1 as MNHEY and CDR2 as SVGAGI. Trimming stripped 4 bases from V and 4 bases from J, with 13 bases between. The CDR3 sequence is 14 residues long. The CDR3: CASSLLLPGTEAFF. Here the CDR3 DNA reads TGTGCCAGCAGTTTATTACTTCCGGGCACTGAAGCTTTCTTT.

This clonotype was seen a few times. The CDR3 nucleotides read TGTGCCAGCAGTCCCGGTGTTGACACCGGGGAGCTGTTTTTT. Encoded protein: CASSPGVDTGELFF. This chain uses TRBV12-3 or TRBV12-4 with TRBJ2-2, with D hard to call. The CDR3 covers 14 residues. V lost 5 bases and J lost 3, with 10 bases in between.

There are a few counts of this clonotype. This chain's CDR3 is CASRDVAEPIHSYNEQFF. The CDR3 DNA follows: TGTGCCAGCAGGGACGTAGCGGAACCAATACACTCCTACAATGAGCAGTTCTTC. This chain uses TRBV2 with TRBJ2-1, with D possibly being TRBD2 (6 bases). Germline V gives CDR1 SNHLY, CDR2 FYNNEI. This CDR3 region has 18 residues. Trimming shortened V by 6 bases and J by 0 bases, and 21 bases separated the two germline ends.

This clonotype was counted between two and nine times. The CDR3 bases are TGCGCCAGCAGCTCTACTATCAATGAGCAGTTCTTC. Translation gives CASSSTINEQFF. This rearrangement joins TRBV5-1 to TRBJ2-1; D unclear. Germline V gene lookup returns CDR1 SGHRS and CDR2 YFSETQ. V shed 3 bases and J shed 6 bases, with 7 bases lying between them. The CDR3 spans 12 residues.

This clonotype came up many times. The CDR3: CASSSIRGGPGYNEQFF. The DNA of the CDR3 is TGTGCCAGCAGTTCAATACGGGGGGGACCCGGGTACAATGAGCAGTTCTTC. The gene calls are TRBV28 and TRBJ2-1; 8 bases line up with TRBD2. The CDR3 loop spans 17 amino acids. Germline trimming cut 4 bases from V and 4 bases from J; bases unmatched to any gene: 12. Germline CDR1 MDHEN, CDR2 SYDVKM.

The genes are TRBV3-1 and TRBJ2-2; D is unresolved. The length of the CDR3 is 13 residues. V was cut by 4 bases and J by 6 bases, with 9 bases left in between. Germline V gene sequence: CDR1 LGHDT, CDR2 YNNKEL (reference sequence). The CDR3 sequence is CASSPIDPGELFF. The CDR3 nucleotides read TGTGCCAGCAGCCCCATAGACCCCGGGGAGCTGTTTTTT.

The chain couples TRBV4-3 to TRBJ1-5, with D unresolved. V lost 1 base and J 9 bases, leaving 13 bases between the germline ends. The germline CDR1 and CDR2 sequences are LGHNA and YSLEER. This CDR3 is built from 14 residues. This chain's CDR3 is CASSQAPRSWPQHF. For the CDR3, the DNA is TGCGCCAGCAGCCAAGCCCCCCGGAGCTGGCCCCAGCATTTT.

The chain employs TRBV12-3 or TRBV12-4 and TRBJ2-5, with D possibly being TRBD2 (5 bases). This CDR3 region has 15 residues. Trimming left V 5 bases short and J 4 bases short, with 17 bases between. CDR3 sequence: CASSLRGSGGETQYF. CDR3 bases: TGTGCCAGCAGTCTGCGAGGCAGCGGAGGAGAGACCCAGTACTTC.

The chain recombines TRBV20-1 with TRBJ2-4; perhaps TRBD2 as D (6 bases). The ends were cut back, 5 bases at V and 9 bases at J, with 23 bases in the middle. Germline V CDR1 and CDR2: DFQATT, SNEGSKA (reference sequence). The CDR3 has 15 residues. As DNA, the CDR3 is TGCAGTGCTGCCCGATCCGGGAGAATCACGGGCATTCAGTACTTC. Its protein is CSAARSGRITGIQYF.

This clonotype was detected only a few times. One end of the junction fails to match germline, which may point to a read error. This chain connects TRBV7-7 to TRBJ2-2; D perhaps matches TRBD2 (5 bases). The germline CDR1 and CDR2 sequences are SSHAT and FNYEAQ (reference sequence). The CDR3 covers 13 residues. CDR3 DNA sequence: TGTGCTAGCAGCTATGGGGAGCTTGGGGAGCTGTTTTTT. The encoded protein is CASSYGELGELFF.

This clonotype was seen many times. The rearrangement uses TRBV28 and TRBJ2-1, with 8 positions matching TRBD2. This CDR3 comprises 18 residues. Germline CDR1 reads MDHEN; CDR2 reads SYDVKM. V lost 3 bases and J lost 4; bases outside the gene matches: 14. CDR3 residues: CASSFSISGTLNYNEQFF. The CDR3 nucleotides are TGTGCCAGCAGTTTTTCGATTAGCGGGACCCTAAATTACAATGAGCAGTTCTTC.

The rearrangement joins TRBV30 to TRBJ1-1; D is possibly TRBD1 (5 bases). Germline V lookup: CDR1 GTSNPN, CDR2 SVGIG (reference sequence). Trimming took off 7 bases at V and 6 bases at J, with 15 bases between the two ends. This CDR3 is 12 amino acids long. The CDR3 here is CAFQGYRAEAFF. The DNA of the CDR3 is TGTGCCTTCCAGGGATATCGTGCTGAAGCTTTCTTT.

This clonotype was counted only a few times. The chain links TRBV3-1 to TRBJ2-7; D is unclear. V lost 5 bases and J 3 bases, leaving 26 bases between the germline ends. The germline gives CDR1 LGHDT, CDR2 YNNKEL (reference sequence). There are 18 residues in the CDR3. CDR3 DNA sequence: TGTGCCAGCAGCGAGGCCCACGCCTTCACCCCCTTGGGCTACGAGCAGTACTTC. This gives the protein CASSEAHAFTPLGYEQYF.

This clonotype was seen at least ten times. The J gene is TRBJ2-3, the V gene TRBV4-2; 9 nucleotides line up with TRBD2. The V segment lost 2 bases and the J segment 0 bases; nucleotides outside the gene matches: 9. CDR1 is LGHNA and CDR2 is YNFKEQ in the germline V gene. This CDR3 is 18 amino acids long. CDR3 coding DNA: TGTGCCAGCAGCCAACGGTCGACTAGCGGTACTAGCACAGATACGCAGTATTTT. Its translation is CASSQRSTSGTSTDTQYF.

This clonotype turned up a few times. The gene calls are TRBV2 and TRBJ2-6, with D unclear. The CDR3 has 12 amino acids. Germline V gives CDR1 SNHLY, CDR2 FYNNEI. The V gene lost 7 bases and the J gene lost 2 bases, with 3 bases spanning the gap. The CDR3 DNA sequence: TGTGCCAGCACTGCTGGGGCCAACGTCCTGACTTTC. Translating it yields CASTAGANVLTF.

This clonotype appeared a few times. The rearrangement joins TRBV12-3 or TRBV12-4 to TRBJ2-7, with D perhaps matching TRBD2 (5 bases). V gave up 2 bases and J gave up 3 bases, with 11 bases separating them. The CDR3 has 14 residues. The CDR3 sequence is CASSLRGLVYEQYF. The DNA of the CDR3 is TGTGCCAGCAGTTTACGTGGACTGGTCTACGAGCAGTACTTC.

This chain connects TRBV6-1 to TRBJ2-3; no firm D call. The V end lost 2 bases, the J end lost 7 bases, and 13 bases lay between the germline ends. CDR3 length equals 14 residues. Germline assignment: CDR1 MNHNS and CDR2 SASEGT. CDR3 DNA sequence: TGTGCCAGCAGTGAATCCCCCCGAGCAAATACGCAGTATTTT. Protein product: CASSESPRANTQYF.

Only a few counts were recorded for this clonotype. V usage is TRBV9 and J usage is TRBJ2-5; TRBD2 is a possible D gene (5 bases). Trimming took 4 bases from V and 1 from J, leaving 17 bases between them. The CDR3 totals 16 residues. The germline V gene has CDR1 SGDLS and CDR2 YYNGEE. CDR3 sequence (DNA): TGTGCCAGCAGCCAACACCCCCAGCGGCCCCAAGAGACCCAGTACTTC. Translating gives CASSQHPQRPQETQYF.

This clonotype showed up just a few times. The chain couples TRBV15 to TRBJ1-1; no clear D. Trimming stripped 0 bases from V and 6 bases from J, with 17 bases between. CDR3 size: 16 residues. CDR1 is LNHNV, CDR2 YYDKDF, per germline (reference sequence). The CDR3 loop is CATSRDRTGRNPEAFF. The CDR3 DNA follows: TGTGCCACCAGCAGAGATAGAACGGGGAGAAACCCTGAAGCTTTCTTT.

This clonotype came up many times. The rearrangement uses TRBV20-1 and TRBJ2-6; D is ambiguous. CDR3 length equals 13 residues. Germline assignment: CDR1 DFQATT and CDR2 SNEGSKA (reference sequence). V shed 6 bases and J shed 1 base, with 7 bases lying between them. CDR3 coding DNA: TGCAGTGCGGCTAGATCTGGGGCCAACGTCCTGACTTTC. Protein product: CSAARSGANVLTF.

This clonotype showed up many times. J is TRBJ2-2 and V is TRBV12-3 or TRBV12-4, with TRBD2 matching over 12 bases. The CDR3 consists of 15 residues. J gave up 4 bases and V 5 bases, and 2 bases lay outside the gene matches. This CDR3 is CASSLLAGGTGELFF. CDR3 sequence (DNA): TGTGCCAGCAGTCTACTAGCGGGGGGCACCGGGGAGCTGTTTTTT.

In this sample, this clonotype turned up many times. The chain links TRBV15 to TRBJ2-3, with TRBD1 matching 9 bases. The J segment lost 1 base and the V segment lost 2 bases, leaving 1 base of the junction unmatched. Germline loops: CDR1 LNHNV, CDR2 YYDKDF (reference sequence). CDR3 length: 15 residues. The CDR3 nucleotides are TGTGCCACCAGCAGACGGGACAGGGGCACAGATACGCAGTATTTT. Protein product: CATSRRDRGTDTQYF. Full variable domain (missing parts from reference TRBV15 and TRBJ2-3): DAMVIQNPRYQVTQFGKPVTLSCSQTLNHNVMYWYQQKSSQAPKLLFHYYDKDFNNEADTPDNFQSRRPNTSFCFLDIRSPGLGDTAMYLCATSRRDRGTDTQYFGPGTRLTVL.

The genes are TRBV28 and TRBJ2-5, with TRBD1 matching over 7 bases. The J segment lost 2 bases and the V segment lost 5 bases, leaving 8 bases of the junction unmatched. This CDR3 has 15 residues. Germline V gene data show CDR1 as MDHEN and CDR2 as SYDVKM. CDR3 loop: CASSLGQTSQETQYF. CDR3 nucleotides: TGTGCCAGCAGTCTGGGACAGACATCTCAAGAGACCCAGTACTTC.

This clonotype appeared many times. The chain combines TRBV20-1 with TRBJ1-6, with 8 bases that match TRBD1. V lost 5 bases to trimming and J lost 12 bases; unmatched junction nucleotides: 3. Per germline, CDR1 DFQATT and CDR2 SNEGSKA (reference sequence). This CDR3 is built from 11 residues. CDR3 amino acids: CSAYTGGPLHF. The CDR3 region has the DNA TGCAGTGCTTATACAGGGGGACCCCTCCACTTT.

The chain links TRBV12-3 or TRBV12-4 to TRBJ2-1; maybe TRBD2 (5 bases). The CDR3 sequence is 15 residues long. V dropped 5 bases and J dropped 0 bases, with 11 bases sitting between them. CDR3 bases: TGTGCCAGCAGTCCCAGCGGATACTCCTACAATGAGCAGTTCTTC. The encoded protein is CASSPSGYSYNEQFF.